Given below is one T cell receptor (beta chain) in context. TCRdb's copy holds only in-frame clones and misses some; the assay was immunoSEQ multiplex PCR. The table includes 69,000 or so clones, roughly 86% detected once. Germline assignment: CDR1 SEHNR and CDR2 FQNEAQ (reference sequence). V lost 1 base to trimming and J lost 7 bases, with 7 bases between them. This CDR3 is 12 amino acids long. This sample was included in a study of OX40 agonist ivuxolimab in advanced cancers. Material: CD4+ or CD8+ T cells sorted from blood, obtained in a trial of the OX40 agonist ivuxolimab. This TCR was sampled from an adult with an advanced solid tumor such as melanoma, head and neck, liver or kidney cancer. The gene calls are TRBV7-9 and TRBJ1-1; D ambiguous. The CDR3 DNA reads TGTGCCAGCAGCTTAGGTTTGGGTGAAGCTTTCTTT. Encoded protein: CASSLGLGEAFF.